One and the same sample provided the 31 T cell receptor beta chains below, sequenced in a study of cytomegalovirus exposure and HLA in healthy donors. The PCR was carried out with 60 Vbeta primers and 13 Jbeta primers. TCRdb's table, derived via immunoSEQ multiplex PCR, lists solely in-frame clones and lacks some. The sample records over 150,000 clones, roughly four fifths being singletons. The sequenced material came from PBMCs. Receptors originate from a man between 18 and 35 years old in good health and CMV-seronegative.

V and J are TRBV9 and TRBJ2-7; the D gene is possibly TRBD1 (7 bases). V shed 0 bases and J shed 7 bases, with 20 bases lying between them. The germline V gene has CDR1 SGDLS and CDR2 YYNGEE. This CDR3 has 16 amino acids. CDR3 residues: CASSVAMAEGAGEQYF. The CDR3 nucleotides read TGTGCCAGCAGCGTAGCAATGGCGGAGGGGGCTGGGGAGCAGTACTTC.

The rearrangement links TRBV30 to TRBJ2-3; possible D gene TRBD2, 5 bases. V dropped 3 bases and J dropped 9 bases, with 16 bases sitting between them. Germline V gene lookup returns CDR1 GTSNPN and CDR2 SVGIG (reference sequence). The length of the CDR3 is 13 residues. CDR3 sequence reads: CAWSLAGGVTQYF. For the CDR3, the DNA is TGTGCCTGGAGCCTGGCAGGAGGAGTAACGCAGTATTTT.

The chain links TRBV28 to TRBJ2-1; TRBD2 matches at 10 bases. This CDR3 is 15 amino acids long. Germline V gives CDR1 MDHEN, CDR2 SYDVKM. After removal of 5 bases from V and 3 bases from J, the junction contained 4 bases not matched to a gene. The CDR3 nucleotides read TGTGCCAGCAGTCTAGCGGGAGAGGGCTACAATGAGCAGTTCTTC. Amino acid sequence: CASSLAGEGYNEQFF.

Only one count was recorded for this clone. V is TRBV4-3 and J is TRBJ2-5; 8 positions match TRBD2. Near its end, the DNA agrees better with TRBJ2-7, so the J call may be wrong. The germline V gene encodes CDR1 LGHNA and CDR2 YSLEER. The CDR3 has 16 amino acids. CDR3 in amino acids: CASSQGEGGLGYEQYF. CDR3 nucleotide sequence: TGCGCCAGCAGCCAAGGGGAAGGGGGACTAGGCTACGAGCAGTACTTC.

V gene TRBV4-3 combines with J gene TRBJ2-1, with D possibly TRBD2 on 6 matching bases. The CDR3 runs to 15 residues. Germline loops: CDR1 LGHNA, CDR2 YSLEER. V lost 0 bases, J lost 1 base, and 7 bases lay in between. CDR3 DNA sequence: TGCGCCAGCAGCCAAGATCTAGCGTCCTACAATGAGCAGTTCTTC. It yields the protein CASSQDLASYNEQFF.

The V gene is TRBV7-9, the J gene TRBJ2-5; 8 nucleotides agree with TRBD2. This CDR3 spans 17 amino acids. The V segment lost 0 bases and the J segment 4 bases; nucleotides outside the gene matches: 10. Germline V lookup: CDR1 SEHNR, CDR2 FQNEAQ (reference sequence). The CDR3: CASSLAGGAGVGETQYF. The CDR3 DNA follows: TGTGCCAGCAGCTTAGCGGGGGGAGCGGGAGTAGGAGAGACCCAGTACTTC.

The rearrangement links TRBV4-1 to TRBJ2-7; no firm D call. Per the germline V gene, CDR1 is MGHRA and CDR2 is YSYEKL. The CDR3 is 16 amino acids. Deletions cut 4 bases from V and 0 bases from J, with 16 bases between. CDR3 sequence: CASSPIRLRSSYEQYF. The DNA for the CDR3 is TGCGCCAGCAGCCCTATTAGACTCCGGAGCTCCTACGAGCAGTACTTC.

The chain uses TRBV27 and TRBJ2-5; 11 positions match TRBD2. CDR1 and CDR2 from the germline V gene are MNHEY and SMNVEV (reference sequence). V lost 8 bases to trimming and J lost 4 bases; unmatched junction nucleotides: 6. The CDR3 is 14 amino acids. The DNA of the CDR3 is TGTGCCAGCCGGGGACTAGCGGAGGCAGAGACCCAGTACTTC. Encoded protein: CASRGLAEAETQYF.

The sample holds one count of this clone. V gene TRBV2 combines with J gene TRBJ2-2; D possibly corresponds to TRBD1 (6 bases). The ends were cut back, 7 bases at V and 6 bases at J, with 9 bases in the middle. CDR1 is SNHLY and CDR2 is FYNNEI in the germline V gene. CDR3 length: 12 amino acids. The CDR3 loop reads CASNRAPGELFF. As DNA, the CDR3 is TGTGCCAGCAACAGGGCGCCCGGGGAGCTGTTTTTT.

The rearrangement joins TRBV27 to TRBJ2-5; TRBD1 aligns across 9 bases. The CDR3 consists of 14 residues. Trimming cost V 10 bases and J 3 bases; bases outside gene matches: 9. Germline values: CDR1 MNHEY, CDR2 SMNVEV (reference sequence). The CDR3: CATRGQGSKETQYF. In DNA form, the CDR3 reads TGTGCCACCAGGGGACAGGGATCCAAAGAGACCCAGTACTTC.

CDR3 protein: CASTPQLLGSYEQYF. In DNA, the CDR3 is TGTGCCAGTACCCCCCAGTTACTTGGGAGCTACGAGCAGTACTTC. This sequence joins TRBV19 and TRBJ2-7; D is possibly TRBD2 (5 bases). Trimming removed 7 bases at V and 3 bases at J, with 19 bases between. Per the germline V gene, CDR1 is LNHDA and CDR2 is SQIVND (reference sequence). The CDR3 loop spans 15 amino acids.

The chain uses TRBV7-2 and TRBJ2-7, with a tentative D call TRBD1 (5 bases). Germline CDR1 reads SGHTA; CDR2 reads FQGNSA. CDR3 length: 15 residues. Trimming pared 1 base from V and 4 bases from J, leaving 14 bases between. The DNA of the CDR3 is TGTGCCAGCAGCTTAGGAGGCAGGACACTTTACGAGCAGTACTTC. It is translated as CASSLGGRTLYEQYF.

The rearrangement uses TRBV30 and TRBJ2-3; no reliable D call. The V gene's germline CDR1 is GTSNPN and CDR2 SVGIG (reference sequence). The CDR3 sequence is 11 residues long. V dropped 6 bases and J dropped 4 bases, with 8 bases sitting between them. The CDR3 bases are TGTGCCTGCTCTCCGTCAGATACGCAGTATTTT. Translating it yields CACSPSDTQYF.

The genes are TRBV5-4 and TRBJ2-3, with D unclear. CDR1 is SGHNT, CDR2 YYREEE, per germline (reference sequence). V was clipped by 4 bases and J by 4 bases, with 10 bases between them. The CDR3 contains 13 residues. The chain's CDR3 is CASSQPVADTQYF. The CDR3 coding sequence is TGTGCCAGCAGCCAACCGGTGGCAGATACGCAGTATTTT.

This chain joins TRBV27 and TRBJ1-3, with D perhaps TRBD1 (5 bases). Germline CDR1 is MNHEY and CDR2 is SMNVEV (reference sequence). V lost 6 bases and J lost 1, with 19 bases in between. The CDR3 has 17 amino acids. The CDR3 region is CASSSLPLGGSGNTIYF. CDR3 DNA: TGTGCCAGCAGCTCTCTCCCCCTCGGGGGGTCTGGAAACACCATATATTTT.

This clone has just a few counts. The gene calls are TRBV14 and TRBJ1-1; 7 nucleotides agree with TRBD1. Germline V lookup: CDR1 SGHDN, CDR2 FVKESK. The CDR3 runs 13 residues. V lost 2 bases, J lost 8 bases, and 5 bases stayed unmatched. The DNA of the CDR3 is TGTGCCAGCAGCCAATTGGGACAGCCGGAAGCTTTCTTT. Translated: CASSQLGQPEAFF.

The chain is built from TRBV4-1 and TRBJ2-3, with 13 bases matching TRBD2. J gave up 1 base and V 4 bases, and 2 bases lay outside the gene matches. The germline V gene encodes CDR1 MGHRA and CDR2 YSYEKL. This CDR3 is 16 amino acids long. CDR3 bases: TGCGCCAGCAGCCCCGGACTAGCGGGGGGCACAGATACGCAGTATTTT. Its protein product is CASSPGLAGGTDTQYF.

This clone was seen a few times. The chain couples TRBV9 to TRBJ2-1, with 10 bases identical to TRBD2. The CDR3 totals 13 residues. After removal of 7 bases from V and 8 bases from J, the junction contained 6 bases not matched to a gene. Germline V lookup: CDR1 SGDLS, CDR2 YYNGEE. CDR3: CASGLGLADEQFF. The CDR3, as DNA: TGTGCCAGCGGATTAGGACTAGCGGATGAGCAGTTCTTC.

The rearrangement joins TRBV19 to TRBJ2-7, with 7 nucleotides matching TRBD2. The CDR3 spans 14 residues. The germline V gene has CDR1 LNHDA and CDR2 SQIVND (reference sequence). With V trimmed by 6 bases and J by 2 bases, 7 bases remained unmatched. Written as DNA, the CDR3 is TGTGCCAGTAGCGCGGGGGACGGAGCCTACGAGCAGTACTTC. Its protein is CASSAGDGAYEQYF.

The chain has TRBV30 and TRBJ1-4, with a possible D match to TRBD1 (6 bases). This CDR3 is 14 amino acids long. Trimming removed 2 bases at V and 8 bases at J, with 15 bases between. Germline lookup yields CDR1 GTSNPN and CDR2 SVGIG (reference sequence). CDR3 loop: CAWSISGVAEKLFF. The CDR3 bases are TGTGCCTGGAGTATATCAGGGGTGGCGGAAAAACTGTTTTTT.

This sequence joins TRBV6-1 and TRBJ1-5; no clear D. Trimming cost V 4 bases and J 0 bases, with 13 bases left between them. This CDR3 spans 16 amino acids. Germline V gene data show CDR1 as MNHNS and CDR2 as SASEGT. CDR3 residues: CASSGGPRYSNQPQHF. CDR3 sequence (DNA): TGTGCCAGCAGTGGCGGGCCGCGTTATAGCAATCAGCCCCAGCATTTT.

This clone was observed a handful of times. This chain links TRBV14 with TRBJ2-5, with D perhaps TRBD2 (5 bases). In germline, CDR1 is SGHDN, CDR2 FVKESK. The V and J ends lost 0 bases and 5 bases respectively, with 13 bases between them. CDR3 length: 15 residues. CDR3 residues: CASSQDLAGRETQYF. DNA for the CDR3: TGTGCCAGCAGCCAAGATTTGGCGGGTCGGGAGACCCAGTACTTC.

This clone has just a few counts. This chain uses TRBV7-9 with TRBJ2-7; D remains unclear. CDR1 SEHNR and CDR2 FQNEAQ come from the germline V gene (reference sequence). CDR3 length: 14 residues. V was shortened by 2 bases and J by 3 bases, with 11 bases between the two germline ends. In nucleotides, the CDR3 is TGTGCCAGCAGCTTAAAAAGCCCTGGCTACGAGCAGTACTTC. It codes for CASSLKSPGYEQYF.

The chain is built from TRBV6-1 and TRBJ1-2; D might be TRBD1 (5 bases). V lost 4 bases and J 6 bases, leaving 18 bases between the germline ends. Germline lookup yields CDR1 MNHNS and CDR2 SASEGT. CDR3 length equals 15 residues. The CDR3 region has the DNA TGTGCCAGCAGTGCCAAAAGGGCGGGGGAAGATGGCTACACCTTC. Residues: CASSAKRAGEDGYTF.

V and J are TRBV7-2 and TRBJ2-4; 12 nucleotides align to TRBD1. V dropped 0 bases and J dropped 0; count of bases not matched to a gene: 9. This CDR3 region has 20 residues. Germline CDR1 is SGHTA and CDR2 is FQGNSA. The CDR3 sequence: CASSLARGTGGGLAKNIQYF. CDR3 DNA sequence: TGTGCCAGCAGCTTAGCGCGGGGGACAGGGGGCGGCCTAGCCAAAAACATTCAGTACTTC. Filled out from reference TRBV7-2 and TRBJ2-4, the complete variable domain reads GAGVSQSPSNKVTEKGKDVELRCDPISGHTALYWYRQSLGQGLEFLIYFQGNSAPDKSGLPSDRFSAERTGGSVSTLTIQRTQQEDSAVYLCASSLARGTGGGLAKNIQYFGAGTRLSVL.

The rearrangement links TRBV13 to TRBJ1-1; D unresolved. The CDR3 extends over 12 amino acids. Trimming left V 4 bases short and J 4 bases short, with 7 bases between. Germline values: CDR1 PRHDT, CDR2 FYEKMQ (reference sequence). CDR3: CASSSGGTEAFF. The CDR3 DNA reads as TGTGCCAGCAGCTCAGGCGGCACTGAAGCTTTCTTT.

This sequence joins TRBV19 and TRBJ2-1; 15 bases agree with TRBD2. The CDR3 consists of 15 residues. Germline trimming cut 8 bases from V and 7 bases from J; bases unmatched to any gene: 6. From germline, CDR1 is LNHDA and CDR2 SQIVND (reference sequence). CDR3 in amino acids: CASSGLAGGGNEQFF. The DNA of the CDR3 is TGTGCCAGTTCCGGACTAGCGGGAGGGGGGAATGAGCAGTTCTTC. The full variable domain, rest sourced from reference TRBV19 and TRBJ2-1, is DGGITQSPKYLFRKEGQNVTLSCEQNLNHDAMYWYRQDPGQGLRLIYYSQIVNDFQKGDIAEGYSVSREKKESFPLTVTSAQKNPTAFYLCASSGLAGGGNEQFFGPGTRLTVL.

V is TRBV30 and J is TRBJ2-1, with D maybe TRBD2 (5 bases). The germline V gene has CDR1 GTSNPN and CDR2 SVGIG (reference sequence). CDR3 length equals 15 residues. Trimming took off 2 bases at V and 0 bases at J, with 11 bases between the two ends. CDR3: CAWSYDYPSYNEQFF. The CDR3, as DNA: TGTGCCTGGAGTTACGACTACCCCTCCTACAATGAGCAGTTCTTC.

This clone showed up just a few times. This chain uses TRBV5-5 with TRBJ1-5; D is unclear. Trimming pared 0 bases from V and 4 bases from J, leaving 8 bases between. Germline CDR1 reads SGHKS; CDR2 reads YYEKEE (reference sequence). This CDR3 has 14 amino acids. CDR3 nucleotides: TGTGCCAGCAGCTTGGAGGGAGCTAATCAGCCCCAGCATTTT. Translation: CASSLEGANQPQHF.

CDR3: CASGTVYQETQYF. In nucleotides, the CDR3 is TGTGCCAGCGGGACAGTGTACCAAGAGACCCAGTACTTC. This chain links TRBV6-6 with TRBJ2-5; TRBD1 agrees at 7 bases. This CDR3 has 13 residues. Germline-derived CDR1 and CDR2 are MNHNY and SVGAGI (reference sequence). With V trimmed by 8 bases and J by 0 bases, 3 bases remained unmatched.

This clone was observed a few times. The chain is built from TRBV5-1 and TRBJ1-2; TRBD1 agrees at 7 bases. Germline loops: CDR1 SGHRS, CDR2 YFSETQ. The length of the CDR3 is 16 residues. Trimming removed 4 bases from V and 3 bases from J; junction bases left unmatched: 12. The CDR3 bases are TGCGCCAGCAGCATAAGGGGGCTCGAGGTGGACTATGGCTACACCTTC. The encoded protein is CASSIRGLEVDYGYTF.